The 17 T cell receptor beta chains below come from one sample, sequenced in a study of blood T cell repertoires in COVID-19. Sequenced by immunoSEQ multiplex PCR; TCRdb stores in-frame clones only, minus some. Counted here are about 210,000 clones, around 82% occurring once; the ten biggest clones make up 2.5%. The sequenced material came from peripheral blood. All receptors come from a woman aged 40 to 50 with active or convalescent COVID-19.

This chain's CDR3 is CASSLFDSPYNEQFF. CDR3 DNA sequence: TGCGCCAGCAGCTTGTTCGACAGCCCCTACAATGAGCAGTTCTTC. The chain links TRBV5-1 to TRBJ2-1; D perhaps matches TRBD1 (5 bases). Germline loops: CDR1 SGHRS, CDR2 YFSETQ. This CDR3 is built from 15 residues. V was clipped by 1 base and J by 2 bases, with 10 bases between them.

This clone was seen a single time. CDR3 amino acids: CASSLLAGTGYSDEQFF. CDR3 DNA sequence: TGTGCCAGCAGCTTACTAGCTGGGACAGGGTATTCCGATGAGCAGTTCTTC. V gene TRBV7-9 combines with J gene TRBJ2-1; 9 positions agree with TRBD1. V was clipped by 2 bases and J by 8 bases; unmatched bases: 13. The CDR3 length is 17 residues. The germline V gene encodes CDR1 SEHNR and CDR2 FQNEAQ (reference sequence).

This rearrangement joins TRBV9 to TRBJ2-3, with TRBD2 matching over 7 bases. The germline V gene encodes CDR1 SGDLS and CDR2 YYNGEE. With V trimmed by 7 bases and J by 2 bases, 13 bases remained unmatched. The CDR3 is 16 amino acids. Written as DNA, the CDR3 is TGTGCCAGCGGGGCGGGAGAGGAAGGGGCCACAGATACGCAGTATTTT. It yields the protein CASGAGEEGATDTQYF.

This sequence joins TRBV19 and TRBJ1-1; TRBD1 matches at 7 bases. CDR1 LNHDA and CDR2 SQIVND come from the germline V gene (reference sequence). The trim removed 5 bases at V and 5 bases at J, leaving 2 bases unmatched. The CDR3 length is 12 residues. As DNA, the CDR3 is TGTGCCAGTAGTTGGACAGGTACTGAAGCTTTCTTT. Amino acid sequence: CASSWTGTEAFF.

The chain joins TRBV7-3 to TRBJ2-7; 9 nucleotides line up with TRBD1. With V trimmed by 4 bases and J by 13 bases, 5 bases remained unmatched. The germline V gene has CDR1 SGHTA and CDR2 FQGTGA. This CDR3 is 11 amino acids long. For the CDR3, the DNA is TGTGCCAGCAGCTCAAGGACAGGGGTATACTTC. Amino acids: CASSSRTGVYF.

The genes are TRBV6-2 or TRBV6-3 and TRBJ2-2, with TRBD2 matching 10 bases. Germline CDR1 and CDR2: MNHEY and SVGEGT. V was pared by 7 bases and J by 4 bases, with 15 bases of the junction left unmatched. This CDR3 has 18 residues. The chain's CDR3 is CASTPSPASGGFTGELFF. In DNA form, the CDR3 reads TGTGCCAGCACCCCCAGTCCCGCTAGCGGGGGATTCACCGGGGAGCTGTTTTTT.

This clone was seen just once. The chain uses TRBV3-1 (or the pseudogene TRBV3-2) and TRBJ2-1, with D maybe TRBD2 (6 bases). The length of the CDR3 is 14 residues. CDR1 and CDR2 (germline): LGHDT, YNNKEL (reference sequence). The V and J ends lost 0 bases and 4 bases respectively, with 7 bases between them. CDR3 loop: CASSQEGGYNEQFF. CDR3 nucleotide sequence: TGTGCCAGCAGCCAAGAGGGGGGATACAATGAGCAGTTCTTC.

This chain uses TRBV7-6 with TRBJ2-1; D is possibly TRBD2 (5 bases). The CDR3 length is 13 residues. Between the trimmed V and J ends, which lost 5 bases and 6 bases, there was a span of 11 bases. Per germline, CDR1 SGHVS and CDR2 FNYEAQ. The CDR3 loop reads CASSPGILNEQFF. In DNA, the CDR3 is TGTGCCAGCAGCCCCGGGATACTCAATGAGCAGTTCTTC.

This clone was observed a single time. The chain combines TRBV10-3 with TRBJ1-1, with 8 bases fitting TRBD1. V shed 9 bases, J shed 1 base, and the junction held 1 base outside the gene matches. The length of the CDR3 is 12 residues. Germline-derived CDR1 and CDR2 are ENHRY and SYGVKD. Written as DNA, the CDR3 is TGTGCCATAGGACAGGGGAACACTGAAGCTTTCTTT. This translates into CAIGQGNTEAFF.

CDR3 residues: CASTDRVEDTQYF. CDR3 bases: TGTGCCAGCACTGACAGGGTTGAAGATACGCAGTATTTT. This chain uses TRBV27 with TRBJ2-3; 7 bases fit TRBD1. The germline V gene has CDR1 MNHEY and CDR2 SMNVEV (reference sequence). The V and J ends lost 7 bases and 5 bases, in that order; junction bases with no gene match: 6. The CDR3 loop spans 13 amino acids.

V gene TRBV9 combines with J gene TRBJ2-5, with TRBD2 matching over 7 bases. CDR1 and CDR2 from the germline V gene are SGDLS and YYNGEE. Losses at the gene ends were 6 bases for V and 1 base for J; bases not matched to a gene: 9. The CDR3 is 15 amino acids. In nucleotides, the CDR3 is TGTGCCAGCAACTGGGGGGGGTCAGCCCAAGAGACCCAGTACTTC. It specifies CASNWGGSAQETQYF.

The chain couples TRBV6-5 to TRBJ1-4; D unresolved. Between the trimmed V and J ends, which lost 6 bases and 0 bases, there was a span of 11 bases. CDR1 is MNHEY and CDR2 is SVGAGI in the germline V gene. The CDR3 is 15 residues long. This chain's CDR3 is CASRGAGATNEKLFF. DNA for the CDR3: TGTGCCAGCAGAGGTGCGGGCGCAACTAATGAAAAACTGTTTTTT.

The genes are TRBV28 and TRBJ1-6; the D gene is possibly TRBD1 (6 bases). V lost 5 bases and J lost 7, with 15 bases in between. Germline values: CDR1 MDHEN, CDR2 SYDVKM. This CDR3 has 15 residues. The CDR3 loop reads CASSPLGQTNSPLHF. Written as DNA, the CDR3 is TGTGCCAGCAGTCCCCTAGGACAGACAAATTCACCCCTCCACTTT. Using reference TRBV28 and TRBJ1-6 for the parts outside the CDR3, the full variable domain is DVKVTQSSRYLVKRTGEKVFLECVQDMDHENMFWYRQDPGLGLRLIYFSYDVKMKEKGDIPEGYSVSREKKERFSLILESASTNQTSMYLCASSPLGQTNSPLHFGNGTRLTVT.

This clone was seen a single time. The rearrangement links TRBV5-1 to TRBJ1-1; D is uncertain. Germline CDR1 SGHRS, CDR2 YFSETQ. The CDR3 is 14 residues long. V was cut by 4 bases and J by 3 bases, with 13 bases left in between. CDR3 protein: CASSRLDGDTEAFF. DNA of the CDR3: TGCGCCAGCAGCCGTCTTGACGGGGACACTGAAGCTTTCTTT.

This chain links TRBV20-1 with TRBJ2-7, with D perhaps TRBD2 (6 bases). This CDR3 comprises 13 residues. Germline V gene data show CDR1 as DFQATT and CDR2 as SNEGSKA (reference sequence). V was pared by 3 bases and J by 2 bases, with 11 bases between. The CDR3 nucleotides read TGCAGTGCTAGTCCCGGGGGAGCCTACGAGCAGTACTTC. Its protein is CSASPGGAYEQYF.

The chain's CDR3 is CASSLRNSGGDPYNEQFF. Written as DNA, the CDR3 is TGTGCCAGCAGCCTCCGGAATAGCGGGGGGGATCCGTACAATGAGCAGTTCTTC. The chain joins TRBV11-3 to TRBJ2-1; 11 nucleotides line up with TRBD2. CDR1 and CDR2 from the germline V gene are SGHNT and YENEEA. The CDR3 has 18 residues. J gave up 4 bases and V 5 bases, and 13 bases lay outside the gene matches.

The CDR3 region has the DNA TGTGCCAGCAGCTTTGGGAGTGAAGCTTTCTTT. Translation: CASSFGSEAFF. The chain employs TRBV11-3 and TRBJ1-1; no clear D. V dropped 3 bases and J dropped 7 bases, with 6 bases sitting between them. Germline-derived CDR1 and CDR2 are SGHNT and YENEEA. The CDR3 runs 11 residues.